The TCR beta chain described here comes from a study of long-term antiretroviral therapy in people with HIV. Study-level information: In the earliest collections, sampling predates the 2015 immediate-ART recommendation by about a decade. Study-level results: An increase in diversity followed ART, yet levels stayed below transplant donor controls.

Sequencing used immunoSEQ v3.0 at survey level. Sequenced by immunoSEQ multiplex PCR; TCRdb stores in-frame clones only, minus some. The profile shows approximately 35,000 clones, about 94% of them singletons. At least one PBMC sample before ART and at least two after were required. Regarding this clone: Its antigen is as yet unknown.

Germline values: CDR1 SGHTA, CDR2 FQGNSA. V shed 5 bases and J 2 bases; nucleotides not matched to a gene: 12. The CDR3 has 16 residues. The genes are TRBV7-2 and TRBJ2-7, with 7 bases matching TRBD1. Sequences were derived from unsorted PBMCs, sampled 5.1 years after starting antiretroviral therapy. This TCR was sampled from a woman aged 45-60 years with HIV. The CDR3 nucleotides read TGTGCCAGCAGCCCTCAGCTCGGGACAGCGCCCTACGAGCAGTACTTC. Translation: CASSPQLGTAPYEQYF.